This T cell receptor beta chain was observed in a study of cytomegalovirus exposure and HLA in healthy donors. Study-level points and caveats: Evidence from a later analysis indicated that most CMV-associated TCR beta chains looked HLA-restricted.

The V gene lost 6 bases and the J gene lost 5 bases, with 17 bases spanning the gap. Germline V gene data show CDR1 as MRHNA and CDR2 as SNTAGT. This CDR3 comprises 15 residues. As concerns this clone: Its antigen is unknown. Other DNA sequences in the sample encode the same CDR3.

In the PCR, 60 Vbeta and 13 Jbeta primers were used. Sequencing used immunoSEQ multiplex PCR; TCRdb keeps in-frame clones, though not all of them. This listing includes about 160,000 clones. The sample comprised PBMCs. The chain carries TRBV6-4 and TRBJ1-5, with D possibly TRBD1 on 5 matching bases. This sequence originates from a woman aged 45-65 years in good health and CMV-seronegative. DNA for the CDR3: TGTGCCAGCAGATCCGGCCTTACAGGTTATCAGCCCCAGCATTTT. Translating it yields CASRSGLTGYQPQHF.